The clone carrying this T cell receptor (beta chain) was seen more than once but under ten times. The data originate from a study of cytomegalovirus exposure and HLA in healthy donors. Researchers ran the PCR with 60 Vbeta and 13 Jbeta primers. Repertoires were generated with immunoSEQ multiplex PCR, while TCRdb's copy carries only in-frame clones and drops some. The table records about 87,000 clones, roughly three quarters of them present only once. This sequence was found in a woman between 40 and 50 years old in good health and CMV-seronegative. Sequencing was done on a sample of PBMCs.

This CDR3 is CASSQDLGEVATEAFF. The DNA for the CDR3 is TGCGCCAGCAGCCAAGATCTTGGGGAGGTGGCCACTGAAGCTTTCTTT. The chain recombines TRBV4-3 with TRBJ1-1; D call uncertain. The CDR3 runs to 16 residues. Trimming left V 0 bases short and J 4 bases short, with 15 bases between. Germline V CDR1 and CDR2: LGHNA, YSLEER.